This T cell receptor (beta chain) was sequenced in a study of blood T cell repertoires in COVID-19. As for the study in general: Sample material is recorded as cDNA or gDNA derived from T cells, B-cell-depleted T cells, or PBMCs.

The V end lost 0 bases, the J end lost 3 bases, and 15 bases lay between the germline ends. The CDR3 runs 17 residues. In germline, CDR1 is MGHRA, CDR2 YSYEKL. Sequenced by immunoSEQ multiplex PCR; TCRdb stores in-frame clones only, minus some. The sample yields 330,000 or so clones, about 87% seen once. Recovered status applied to Cohort 3 donors who had two consecutive negative PCRs. It also applied to those with clearance or with symptom resolution. The V and J genes are TRBV4-1 and TRBJ2-1, with TRBD1 as a possible D gene (6 bases). The sequencing input was PBMCs or T cells enriched from blood (not recorded which). This clonotype was sampled from a man in his thirties or forties who had recovered from COVID-19. The CDR3 nucleotides are TGCGCCAGCAGCCAAGATCCGGCGACAGGCTACTACAATGAGCAGTTCTTC. Protein: CASSQDPATGYYNEQFF.